These 3 T cell receptor beta chains originate from one sample sequenced in a study of cytomegalovirus exposure and HLA in healthy donors. Use of 60 Vbeta and 13 Jbeta primers characterized the PCR. Sequenced by immunoSEQ multiplex PCR; TCRdb stores in-frame clones only, minus some. Seen in this sample are approximately 110,000 clones; the ten most common clones hold roughly 3.5%. The sample consisted of PBMCs. The receptors originated from a man aged 18-30 years in good health and CMV-seronegative.

This chain links TRBV6-1 with TRBJ1-1; 7 nucleotides align to TRBD1. Germline V gives CDR1 MNHNS, CDR2 SASEGT. The V gene end was trimmed by 3 bases and the J gene end by 1 base; junction bases not matched to a gene: 5. This CDR3 has 15 amino acids. Here the CDR3 DNA reads TGTGCCAGCAGTGAGCGGACAGGCAAGAACACTGAAGCTTTCTTT. Amino acids: CASSERTGKNTEAFF.

The chain employs TRBV15 and TRBJ2-4; D may be TRBD1 (6 bases). Germline-derived CDR1 and CDR2 are LNHNV and YYDKDF (reference sequence). The ends were cut back, 4 bases at V and 10 bases at J, with 11 bases in the middle. This CDR3 region has 12 residues. CDR3 coding DNA: TGTGCCACCAGCACCGTCACAGGGATTCAGTACTTC. Translated, it gives CATSTVTGIQYF.

The chain recombines TRBV2 with TRBJ2-5; the D gene is possibly TRBD2 (5 bases). Near its end, the DNA agrees better with TRBJ2-7, so the J call may be wrong. Per the germline V gene, CDR1 is SNHLY and CDR2 is FYNNEI. The CDR3 is 14 amino acids. The CDR3 nucleotides are TGTGCCAGCAGGAAGTTCGGGGACTCCTACGAGCAGTACTTC. It codes for CASRKFGDSYEQYF.